This T cell receptor (beta chain) was observed in a study of shared clonotypes between healthy human individuals. The repertoire was sequenced with immunoSEQ multiplex PCR; TCRdb's copy has only in-frame clones and lacks some. This table holds about 330,000 clones, around 86% found once. Concerning this clone itself: Other DNA sequences in the same sample also yield this CDR3.

CDR1 and CDR2 (germline): SGDLS, YYNGEE. The CDR3 runs 15 residues. The V and J ends lost 0 bases and 0 bases respectively, with 10 bases between them. This chain links TRBV9 with TRBJ2-7; no clear D gene. Sequencing was carried out using memory CD8+ T cells sorted from blood. The sample's subset: CD45RO+ cells pooled with CCR7-negative TemRA cells. This receptor was identified in a man in his late teens or twenties in good health. The CDR3 reads CASSVGVGSSYEQYF. The CDR3 coding sequence is TGTGCCAGCAGCGTAGGAGTAGGTTCCTCCTACGAGCAGTACTTC. The full variable domain, in which reference TRBV9 and TRBJ2-7 provide the parts outside the CDR3, is DSGVTQTPKHLITATGQRVTLRCSPRSGDLSVYWYQQSLDQGLQFLIQYYNGEERAKGNILERFSAQQFPDLHSELNLSSLELGDSALYFCASSVGVGSSYEQYFGPGTRLTVT.